This T cell receptor beta chain was captured in a study of blood T cell repertoires in COVID-19. Study information: Collection of acute and convalescent COVID-19 samples took place in the United States, Italy and Spain. From T cells, B-cell-depleted T cells, or PBMCs came the material, which was cDNA or gDNA.

The CDR3 runs 14 residues. Germline CDR1 is LNHDA and CDR2 is SQIVND (reference sequence). Trimming shortened V by 3 bases and J by 4 bases, and 12 bases separated the two germline ends. As processed by the authors: Reference gene primer amplification gave estimated nucleated cell counts. Data came from immunoSEQ multiplex PCR; TCRdb stores just in-frame clones and leaves some out. The V and J calls and the clone size are those of that table, but D and trimming were determined from the DNA. The sample shows 180,000 or so clones, about 90% of them seen only once. The sample comprised peripheral blood. V gene TRBV19 combines with J gene TRBJ1-1; no definite D call. This receptor was identified in a man aged 18 to 30 with active or convalescent COVID-19. The CDR3 sequence: CASSISTAGTEAFF. The DNA of the CDR3 is TGTGCCAGTAGTATCTCGACCGCGGGCACTGAAGCTTTCTTT.